These 19 T cell receptor beta chains were all obtained from the same sample, sequenced in a study of cytomegalovirus exposure and HLA in healthy donors. Method: immunoSEQ multiplex PCR; TCRdb's copy keeps in-frame clones and lacks some. Of 150,000 to 200,000 clones in the sample, roughly 80% are singletons; the top ten hold 2% to 2.5%. Sequenced material: PBMCs. The receptors come from a man aged 30-40 years in good health and CMV-seropositive.

This clone turned up a few times. The chain has TRBV4-2 and TRBJ2-1, with TRBD2 matching over 8 bases. Germline V CDR1 and CDR2: LGHNA, YNFKEQ. V shed 4 bases, J shed 9 bases, and the junction held 20 bases outside the gene matches. CDR3 length equals 18 residues. CDR3 protein: CASSPPSHDLPGGGEQFF. The CDR3 coding sequence is TGTGCCAGCAGCCCACCTTCTCATGACCTCCCGGGGGGGGGTGAGCAGTTCTTC.

This sequence joins TRBV7-9 and TRBJ2-5; D may be TRBD2 (5 bases). Trimming stripped 5 bases from V and 1 base from J, with 20 bases between. CDR3 length: 17 residues. Per the germline V gene, CDR1 is SEHNR and CDR2 is FQNEAQ (reference sequence). In DNA, the CDR3 is TGTGCCAGCAGCCCTCCCCATGCGGGTATACGCCAAGAGACCCAGTACTTC. Protein sequence: CASSPPHAGIRQETQYF.

V gene TRBV29-1 combines with J gene TRBJ2-5; 10 bases agree with TRBD1. Looked up from germline, CDR1 is SQVTM and CDR2 is ANQGSEA. V dropped 7 bases and J dropped 5; count of bases not matched to a gene: 4. This CDR3 has 12 residues. The DNA of the CDR3 is TGCAGCGGAAGGGGACAGGGGGAGACCCAGTACTTC. The encoded protein is CSGRGQGETQYF.

This sequence joins TRBV7-2 and TRBJ1-2; TRBD1 matches 9 bases. CDR1 is SGHTA and CDR2 is FQGNSA in the germline V gene. There are 12 residues in the CDR3. After removal of 5 bases from V and 8 bases from J, the junction contained 3 bases not matched to a gene. CDR3 DNA: TGTGCCAGCAGCCTACAGGGGGCCGGCTACACCTTC. Translation gives CASSLQGAGYTF.

This clone was seen once. The chain recombines TRBV6-5 with TRBJ1-3; tentatively, D is TRBD1 (6 bases). CDR3 length: 15 amino acids. The V gene's germline CDR1 is MNHEY and CDR2 SVGAGI. Trimming removed 7 bases at V and 0 bases at J, with 13 bases between. The CDR3 reads CASTQGTLSGNTIYF. The CDR3 DNA reads TGTGCCAGCACTCAAGGGACACTCTCTGGAAACACCATATATTTT.

This clone was counted once. The V and J genes are TRBV5-6 and TRBJ1-2; D unresolved. Germline CDR1 reads SGHDT; CDR2 reads YYEEEE. The CDR3 consists of 16 residues. Trimming pared 2 bases from V and 5 bases from J, leaving 19 bases between. CDR3 in DNA: TGTGCCAGCAGCTTCGGGGAGGGTGGAAGCGCATATGGCTACACCTTC. Its protein is CASSFGEGGSAYGYTF.

J is TRBJ2-1 and V is TRBV7-9; 12 bases fit TRBD2. V shed 5 bases, J shed 8 bases, and the junction held 10 bases outside the gene matches. In germline, CDR1 is SEHNR, CDR2 FQNEAQ (reference sequence). This CDR3 is 16 amino acids long. CDR3 sequence: CASSSRGTSGWDEQFF. In nucleotides, the CDR3 is TGTGCCAGCAGCAGCCGCGGGACTAGCGGGTGGGATGAGCAGTTCTTC.

Here the CDR3 DNA reads TGCGCCAGCAGCCAAGATCCAGGGGACTATGGCTACACCTTC. This encodes CASSQDPGDYGYTF. V and J are TRBV4-3 and TRBJ1-2, with a tentative D call TRBD1 (6 bases). The length of the CDR3 is 14 residues. From germline, CDR1 is LGHNA and CDR2 YSLEER. V was clipped by 0 bases and J by 3 bases, with 8 bases between them.

The DNA of the CDR3 is TGTGCCAGCAGCCTGACCGGGAGTCCGGCGAGCGCCGCTTTCTTT. Amino acid sequence: CASSLTGSPASAAFF. The chain combines TRBV7-8 with TRBJ1-1; D uncertain. Germline-derived CDR1 and CDR2 are SGHVS and FQNEAQ. The CDR3 contains 15 residues. The V end lost 5 bases, the J end lost 11 bases, and 24 bases lay between the germline ends.

The sample holds one count of this clone. Here the CDR3 DNA reads TGTGCCAGCAGCTCACGGACAGGGGGATCTGGGGCCAACGTCCTGACTTTC. It yields the protein CASSSRTGGSGANVLTF. V gene TRBV11-2 combines with J gene TRBJ2-6; 10 positions agree with TRBD1. Germline trimming cut 4 bases from V and 1 base from J; bases unmatched to any gene: 4. Per germline, CDR1 SGHAT and CDR2 FQNNGV. CDR3 length: 17 amino acids.

The rearrangement joins TRBV27 to TRBJ1-6; 7 bases match TRBD1. Trimming at V came to 5 bases and at J to 0 bases, leaving 7 bases not matched to a gene. CDR1 and CDR2 (germline): MNHEY, SMNVEV (reference sequence). The CDR3 totals 17 residues. This CDR3 is CASSRQGPGSYNSPLHF. In nucleotides, the CDR3 is TGTGCCAGCAGTCGACAGGGACCGGGCTCCTATAATTCACCCCTCCACTTT.

V and J are TRBV7-8 and TRBJ1-2; 7 positions match TRBD1. The J segment lost 6 bases and the V segment lost 0 bases, leaving 10 bases of the junction unmatched. Germline V gene lookup returns CDR1 SGHVS and CDR2 FQNEAQ. The CDR3 contains 16 residues. The CDR3 reads CASSLAAPRGLNGYTF. As DNA, the CDR3 is TGTGCCAGCAGCTTAGCGGCCCCTAGGGGGCTTAATGGCTACACCTTC.

This clone was picked up one time. The chain links TRBV6-5 to TRBJ2-5, with D perhaps matching TRBD2 (6 bases). Germline-derived CDR1 and CDR2 are MNHEY and SVGAGI. CDR3 size: 13 residues. V was pared by 2 bases and J by 2 bases, with 6 bases between. This chain's CDR3 is CASSYAGQETQYF. Written as DNA, the CDR3 is TGTGCCAGCAGTTACGCGGGACAAGAGACCCAGTACTTC.

Turning to this clone: Other nucleotide sequences from this sample produce the same CDR3. The chain employs TRBV7-9 and TRBJ1-2; 11 bases align to TRBD1. Germline V lookup: CDR1 SEHNR, CDR2 FQNEAQ (reference sequence). Trimming removed 3 bases from V and 0 bases from J; junction bases left unmatched: 0. The CDR3 is 15 amino acids. The CDR3 nucleotides are TGTGCCAGCAGCTTGGGACAGGGGGCTAACTATGGCTACACCTTC. This sequence encodes CASSLGQGANYGYTF.

In this sample, this clone turned up once. The chain carries TRBV27 and TRBJ2-4; D is undetermined. Trimming took 2 bases from V and 9 from J, leaving 11 bases between them. Per the germline V gene, CDR1 is MNHEY and CDR2 is SMNVEV (reference sequence). This CDR3 contains 13 residues. The CDR3 protein is CASSLTELTIQYF. CDR3 nucleotide sequence: TGTGCCAGCAGTTTAACAGAGCTAACCATTCAGTACTTC.

V is TRBV7-6 and J is TRBJ2-4; no reliable D call. Germline V lookup: CDR1 SGHVS, CDR2 FNYEAQ. V lost 1 base and J 0 bases, leaving 16 bases between the germline ends. CDR3 length equals 18 residues. CDR3 coding DNA: TGTGCCAGCAGCTTAGAGGAGTCAGCTTTTCTAGCCAAAAACATTCAGTACTTC. It translates to CASSLEESAFLAKNIQYF.

The J gene is TRBJ2-1, the V gene TRBV6-5; a possible D gene is TRBD1 (5 bases). Germline assignment: CDR1 MNHEY and CDR2 SVGAGI. V was pared by 10 bases and J by 0 bases, with 10 bases between. The CDR3 sequence is 13 residues long. The CDR3 DNA follows: TGTGCCACCGCAGGGCTCTCCTACAATGAGCAGTTCTTC. Translated: CATAGLSYNEQFF.

On this clone itself: At one boundary the junction diverges from the germline segment, which might be a read error. J is TRBJ2-1 and V is TRBV7-7, with 15 bases lining up with TRBD2. Germline V gene data show CDR1 as SSHAT and CDR2 as FNYEAQ (reference sequence). The CDR3 sequence is 17 residues long. Written as DNA, the CDR3 is TGTGCTAGCAGCTCTGGACTAGCGGGGGGGCCGGGCAATGAGCAGTTCTTC. Its translation is CASSSGLAGGPGNEQFF.

The genes are TRBV4-1 and TRBJ2-7; D is unclear. The CDR3 is 13 amino acids. Germline V gene lookup returns CDR1 MGHRA and CDR2 YSYEKL. Trimming left V 4 bases short and J 2 bases short, with 9 bases between. The CDR3 region is CASSRELTYEQYF. The CDR3 DNA sequence: TGCGCCAGCAGCCGTGAGTTGACCTACGAGCAGTACTTC.